The source of this T cell receptor beta chain is a study of blood T cells in healthy people across ages. PCR was performed a second time for about 7 to 11 cycles using a sample-barcoded 5' primer and a J-beta primer mix. MiXCR, run by TCRdb on the 5' RACE reads, gives a single entry per CDR3 protein. The sample holds fewer than 2 million distinct CDR3 sequences, around 40% seen once. CDR3 size: 16 residues. V shed 2 bases and J shed 0 bases, with 16 bases lying between them. From germline, CDR1 is DFQATT and CDR2 SNEGSKA (reference sequence). This clonotype was seen a few times. Sequencing was done on a sample of blood. This TCR derives from a human donor in good health. The chain combines TRBV20-1 with TRBJ1-1; D remains unclear. As DNA, the CDR3 is TGCAGTGCTAGAAGGTTTGGTCAGCCCATGAACACTGAAGCTTTCTTT. It encodes CSARRFGQPMNTEAFF.